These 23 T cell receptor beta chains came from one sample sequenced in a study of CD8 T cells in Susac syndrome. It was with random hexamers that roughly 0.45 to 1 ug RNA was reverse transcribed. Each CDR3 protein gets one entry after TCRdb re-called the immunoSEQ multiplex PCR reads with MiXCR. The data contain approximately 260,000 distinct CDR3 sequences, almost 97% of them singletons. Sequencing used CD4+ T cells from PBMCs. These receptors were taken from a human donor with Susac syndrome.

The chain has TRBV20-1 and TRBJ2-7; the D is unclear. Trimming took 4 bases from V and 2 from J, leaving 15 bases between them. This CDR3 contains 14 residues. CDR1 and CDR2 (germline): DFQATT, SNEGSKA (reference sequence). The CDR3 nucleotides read TGCAGTGCTAAAGGACGTCGAGTGGCCTACGAGCAGTACTTC. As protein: CSAKGRRVAYEQYF.

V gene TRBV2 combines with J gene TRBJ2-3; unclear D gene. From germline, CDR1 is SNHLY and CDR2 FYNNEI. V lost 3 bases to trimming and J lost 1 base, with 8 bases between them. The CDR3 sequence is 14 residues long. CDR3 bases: TGTGCCAGCAGTGATCGGCAGGGCACAGATACGCAGTATTTT. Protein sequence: CASSDRQGTDTQYF.

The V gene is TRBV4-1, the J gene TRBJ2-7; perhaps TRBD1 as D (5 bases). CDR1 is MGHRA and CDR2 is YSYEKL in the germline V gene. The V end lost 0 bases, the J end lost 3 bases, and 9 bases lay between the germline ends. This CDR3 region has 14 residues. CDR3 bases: TGCGCCAGCAGCCAAGATTCAGGGCGCTACGAGCAGTACTTC. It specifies CASSQDSGRYEQYF.

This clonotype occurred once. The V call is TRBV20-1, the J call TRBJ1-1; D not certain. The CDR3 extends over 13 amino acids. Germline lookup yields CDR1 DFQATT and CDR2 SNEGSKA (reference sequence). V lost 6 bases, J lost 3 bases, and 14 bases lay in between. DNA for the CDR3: TGCAGTGCGCCACGGGCCAGGTACACTGAAGCTTTCTTT. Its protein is CSAPRARYTEAFF.

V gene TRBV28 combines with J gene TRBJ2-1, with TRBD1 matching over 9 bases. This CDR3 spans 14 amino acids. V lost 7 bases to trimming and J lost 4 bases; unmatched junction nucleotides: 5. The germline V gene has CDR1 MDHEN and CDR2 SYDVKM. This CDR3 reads CASKGTGTYNEQFF. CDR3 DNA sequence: TGTGCCAGCAAGGGGACAGGGACATACAATGAGCAGTTCTTC.

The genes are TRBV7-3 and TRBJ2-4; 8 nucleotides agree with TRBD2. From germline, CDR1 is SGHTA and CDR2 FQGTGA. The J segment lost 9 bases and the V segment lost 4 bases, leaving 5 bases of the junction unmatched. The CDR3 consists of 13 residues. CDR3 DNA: TGTGCCAGCAGCTCCGGGGCGGGGGGCATTCAGTACTTC. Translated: CASSSGAGGIQYF.

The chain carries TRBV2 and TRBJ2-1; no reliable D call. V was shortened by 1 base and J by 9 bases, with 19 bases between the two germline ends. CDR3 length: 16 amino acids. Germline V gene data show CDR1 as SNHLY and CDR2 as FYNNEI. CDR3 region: CASSEVIAPAQVEQFF. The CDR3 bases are TGTGCCAGCAGTGAAGTAATTGCCCCCGCGCAGGTTGAGCAGTTCTTC.

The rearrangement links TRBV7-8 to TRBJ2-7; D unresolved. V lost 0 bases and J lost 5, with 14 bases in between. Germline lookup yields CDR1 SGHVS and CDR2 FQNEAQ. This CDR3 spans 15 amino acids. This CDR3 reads CASSLAGTVYHEQYF. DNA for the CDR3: TGTGCCAGCAGCTTAGCTGGAACGGTGTACCACGAGCAGTACTTC.

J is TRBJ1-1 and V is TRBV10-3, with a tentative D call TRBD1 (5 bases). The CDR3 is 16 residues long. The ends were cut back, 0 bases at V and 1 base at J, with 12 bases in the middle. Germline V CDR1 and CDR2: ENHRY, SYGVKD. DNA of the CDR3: TGTGCCATCAGTGAGTCAGGAGGGGCAGGGAACACTGAAGCTTTCTTT. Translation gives CAISESGGAGNTEAFF.

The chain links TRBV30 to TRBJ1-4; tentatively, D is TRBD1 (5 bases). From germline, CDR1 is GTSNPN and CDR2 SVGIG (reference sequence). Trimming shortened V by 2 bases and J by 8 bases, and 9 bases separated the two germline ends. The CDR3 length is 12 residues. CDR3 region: CAWSPGREKLFF. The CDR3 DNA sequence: TGTGCCTGGAGTCCAGGGCGGGAAAAACTGTTTTTT. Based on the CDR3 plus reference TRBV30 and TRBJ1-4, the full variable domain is SQTIHQWPATLVQPVGSPLSLECTVEGTSNPNLYWYRQAAGRGLQLLFYSVGIGQISSEVPQNLSASRPQDRQFILSSKKLLLSDSGFYLCAWSPGREKLFFGSGTQLSVL.

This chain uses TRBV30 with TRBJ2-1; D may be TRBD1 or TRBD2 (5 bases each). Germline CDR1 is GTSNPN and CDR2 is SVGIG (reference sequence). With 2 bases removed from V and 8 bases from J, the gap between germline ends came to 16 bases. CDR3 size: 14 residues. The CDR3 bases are TGTGCCTGGAGTCGTTCGACCCGAGGGGATGAGCAGTTCTTC. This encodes CAWSRSTRGDEQFF.

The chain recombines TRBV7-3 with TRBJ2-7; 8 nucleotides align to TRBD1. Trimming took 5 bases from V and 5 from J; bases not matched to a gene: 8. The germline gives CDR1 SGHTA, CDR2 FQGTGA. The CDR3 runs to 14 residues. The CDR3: CASSLGQVRHEQYF. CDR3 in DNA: TGTGCCAGCAGCCTGGGACAGGTCAGGCACGAGCAGTACTTC. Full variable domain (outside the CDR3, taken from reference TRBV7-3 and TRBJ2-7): GAGVSQTPSNKVTEKGKYVELRCDPISGHTALYWYRQSLGQGPEFLIYFQGTGAADDSGLPNDRFFAVRPEGSVSTLKIQRTERGDSAVYLCASSLGQVRHEQYFGPGTRLTVT.

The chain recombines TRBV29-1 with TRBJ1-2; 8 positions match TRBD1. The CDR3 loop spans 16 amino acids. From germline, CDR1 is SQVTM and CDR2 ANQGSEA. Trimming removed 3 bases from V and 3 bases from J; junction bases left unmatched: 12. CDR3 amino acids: CSVDFRTGRIYYGYTF. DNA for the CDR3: TGCAGCGTTGACTTTCGGACAGGGAGAATTTACTATGGCTACACCTTC. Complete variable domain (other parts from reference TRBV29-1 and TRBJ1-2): SAVISQKPSRDICQRGTSLTIQCQVDSQVTMMFWYRQQPGQSLTLIATANQGSEATYESGFVIDKFPISRPNLTFSTLTVSNMSPEDSSIYLCSVDFRTGRIYYGYTFGSGTRLTVV.

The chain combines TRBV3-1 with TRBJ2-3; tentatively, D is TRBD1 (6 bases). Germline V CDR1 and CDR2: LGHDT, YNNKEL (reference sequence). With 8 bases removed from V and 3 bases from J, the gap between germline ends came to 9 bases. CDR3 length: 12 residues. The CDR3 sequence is CASGGTTDTQYF. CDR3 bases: TGTGCCAGCGGGGGCACGACAGATACGCAGTATTTT.

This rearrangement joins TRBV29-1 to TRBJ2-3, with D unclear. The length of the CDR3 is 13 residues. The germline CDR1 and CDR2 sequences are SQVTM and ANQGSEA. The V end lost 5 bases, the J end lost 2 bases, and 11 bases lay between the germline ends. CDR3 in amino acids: CSVRNRLTDTQYF. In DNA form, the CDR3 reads TGCAGCGTTCGAAATCGGCTCACAGATACGCAGTATTTT.

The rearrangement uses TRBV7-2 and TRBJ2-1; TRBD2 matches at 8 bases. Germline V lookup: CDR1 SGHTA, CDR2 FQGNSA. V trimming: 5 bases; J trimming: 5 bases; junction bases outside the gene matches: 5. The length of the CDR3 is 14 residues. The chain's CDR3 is CASSLSGTHNEQFF. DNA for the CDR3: TGTGCCAGCAGCCTTAGCGGGACTCACAATGAGCAGTTCTTC.

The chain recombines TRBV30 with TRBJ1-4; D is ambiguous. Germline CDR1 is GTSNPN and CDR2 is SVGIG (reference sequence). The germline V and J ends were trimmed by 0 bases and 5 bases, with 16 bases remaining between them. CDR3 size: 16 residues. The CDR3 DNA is TGTGCCTGGAGTGTATACGGGCCTCGTAAAAATGAAAAACTGTTTTTT. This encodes CAWSVYGPRKNEKLFF.

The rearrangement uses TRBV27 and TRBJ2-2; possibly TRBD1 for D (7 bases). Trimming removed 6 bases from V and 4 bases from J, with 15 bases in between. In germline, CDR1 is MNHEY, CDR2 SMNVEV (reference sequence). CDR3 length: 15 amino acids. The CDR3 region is CASSPGGSGTGELFF. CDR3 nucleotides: TGTGCCAGCAGCCCAGGGGGGAGCGGCACCGGGGAGCTGTTTTTT.

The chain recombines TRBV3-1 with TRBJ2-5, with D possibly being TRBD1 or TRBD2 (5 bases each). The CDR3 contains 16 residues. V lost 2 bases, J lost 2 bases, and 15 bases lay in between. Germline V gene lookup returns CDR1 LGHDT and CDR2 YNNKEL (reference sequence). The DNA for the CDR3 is TGTGCCAGCAGCCAAAAACTCGGGGCAGAACAAGAGACCCAGTACTTC. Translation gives CASSQKLGAEQETQYF.

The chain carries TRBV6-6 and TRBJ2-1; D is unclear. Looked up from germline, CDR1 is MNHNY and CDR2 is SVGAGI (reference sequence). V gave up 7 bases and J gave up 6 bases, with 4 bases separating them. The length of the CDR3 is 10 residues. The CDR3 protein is CASKGNEQFF. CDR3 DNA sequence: TGTGCCAGCAAGGGCAATGAGCAGTTCTTC.

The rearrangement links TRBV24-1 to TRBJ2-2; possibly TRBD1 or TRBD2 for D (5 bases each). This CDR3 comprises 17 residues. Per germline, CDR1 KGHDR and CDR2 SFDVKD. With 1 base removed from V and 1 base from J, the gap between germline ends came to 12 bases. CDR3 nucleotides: TGTGCCACCAGTGATTTTATTGGGACGAAGAACACCGGGGAGCTGTTTTTT. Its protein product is CATSDFIGTKNTGELFF.

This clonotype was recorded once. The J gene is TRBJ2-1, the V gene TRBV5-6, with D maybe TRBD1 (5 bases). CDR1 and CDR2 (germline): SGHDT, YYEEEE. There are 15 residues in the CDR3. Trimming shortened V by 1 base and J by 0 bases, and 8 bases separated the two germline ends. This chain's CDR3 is CASSLFRDSYNEQFF. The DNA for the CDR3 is TGTGCCAGCAGCTTGTTCAGGGACTCCTACAATGAGCAGTTCTTC. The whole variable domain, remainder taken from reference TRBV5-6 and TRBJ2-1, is DAGVTQSPTHLIKTRGQQVTLRCSPKSGHDTVSWYQQALGQGPQFIFQYYEEEERQRGNFPDRFSGHQFPNYSSELNVNALLLGDSALYLCASSLFRDSYNEQFFGPGTRLTVL.

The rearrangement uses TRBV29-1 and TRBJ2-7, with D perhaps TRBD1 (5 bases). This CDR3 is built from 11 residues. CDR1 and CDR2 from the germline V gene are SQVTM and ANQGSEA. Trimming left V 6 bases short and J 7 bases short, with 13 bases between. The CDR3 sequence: CSVLGVREQYF. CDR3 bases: TGCAGCGTCCTAGGGGTCAGGGAGCAGTACTTC.